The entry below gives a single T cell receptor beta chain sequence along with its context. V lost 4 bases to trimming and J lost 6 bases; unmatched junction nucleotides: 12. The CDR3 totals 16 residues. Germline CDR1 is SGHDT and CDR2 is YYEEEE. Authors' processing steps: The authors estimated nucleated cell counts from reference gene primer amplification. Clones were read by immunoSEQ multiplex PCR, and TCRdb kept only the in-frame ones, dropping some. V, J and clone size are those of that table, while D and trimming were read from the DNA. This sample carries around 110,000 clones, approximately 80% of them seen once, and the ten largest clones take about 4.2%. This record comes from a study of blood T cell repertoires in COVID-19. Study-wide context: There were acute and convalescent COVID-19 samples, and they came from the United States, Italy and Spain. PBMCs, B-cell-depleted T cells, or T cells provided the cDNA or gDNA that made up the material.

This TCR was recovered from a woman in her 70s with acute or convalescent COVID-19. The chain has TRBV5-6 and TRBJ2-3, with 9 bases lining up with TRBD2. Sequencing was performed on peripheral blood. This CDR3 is CASSLRAGGYSDTQYF. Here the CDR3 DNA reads TGTGCCAGCAGCCTCAGAGCGGGGGGTTATTCCGATACGCAGTATTTT.